These 7 T cell receptor beta chains were all obtained from the same sample, sequenced in a study of siplizumab effects on memory and regulatory T cells. Libraries were prepared by immunoSEQ multiplex PCR; TCRdb keeps only in-frame clonotypes and omits some of them. The table has approximately 110,000 clones, about 92% seen once. Input material: CD4+ T cells sorted from blood. These receptors were collected from a human donor in good health.

V is TRBV9 and J is TRBJ1-2; D unclear. V lost 4 bases and J 0 bases, leaving 13 bases between the germline ends. The CDR3 loop spans 15 amino acids. CDR1 SGDLS and CDR2 YYNGEE come from the germline V gene. This CDR3 is CASSPGVATNYGYTF. For the CDR3, the DNA is TGTGCCAGCAGCCCGGGTGTGGCCACTAACTATGGCTACACCTTC.

A note on this clone: Other DNA sequences in the sample encode the same CDR3. The chain combines TRBV5-1 with TRBJ2-7, with D possibly matching TRBD1 (5 bases). The germline V and J ends were trimmed by 1 base and 7 bases, with 9 bases remaining between them. The germline gives CDR1 SGHRS, CDR2 YFSETQ. The CDR3 is 12 residues long. Here the CDR3 reads CASSLLGDEQYF. The CDR3 region has the DNA TGCGCCAGCAGCTTGCTAGGGGATGAGCAGTACTTC. The full variable domain, rest sourced from reference TRBV5-1 and TRBJ2-7, is KAGVTQTPRYLIKTRGQQVTLSCSPISGHRSVSWYQQTPGQGLQFLFEYFSETQRNKGNFPGRFSGRQFSNSRSEMNVSTLELGDSALYLCASSLLGDEQYFGPGTRLTVT.

The V gene is TRBV13, the J gene TRBJ1-2; a weak D match, TRBD1 (5 bases). Germline V gene data show CDR1 as PRHDT and CDR2 as FYEKMQ (reference sequence). Trimming shortened V by 5 bases and J by 4 bases, and 17 bases separated the two germline ends. The CDR3 extends over 15 amino acids. CDR3 protein: CASSQGAAQGYGYTF. Here the CDR3 DNA reads TGTGCCAGCAGCCAAGGGGCGGCCCAGGGCTATGGCTACACCTTC. Based on the CDR3 plus reference TRBV13 and TRBJ1-2, the full variable domain is AAGVIQSPRHLIKEKRETATLKCYPIPRHDTVYWYQQGPGQDPQFLISFYEKMQSDKGSIPDRFSAQQFSDYHSELNMSSLELGDSALYFCASSQGAAQGYGYTFGSGTRLTVV.

The chain employs TRBV19 and TRBJ2-1, with D unclear. The CDR3 is 13 residues long. Germline V lookup: CDR1 LNHDA, CDR2 SQIVND (reference sequence). Trimming shortened V by 4 bases and J by 4 bases, and 8 bases separated the two germline ends. This CDR3 reads CASSRVAYNEQFF. Here the CDR3 DNA reads TGTGCCAGTAGTAGGGTCGCATACAATGAGCAGTTCTTC.

The gene calls are TRBV7-2 and TRBJ2-3; perhaps TRBD1 as D (6 bases). From germline, CDR1 is SGHTA and CDR2 FQGNSA. The CDR3 is 14 amino acids. Trimming took 1 base from V and 1 from J, leaving 6 bases between them. The CDR3 DNA reads as TGTGCCAGCAGCTTAGACAGGGGCACAGATACGCAGTATTTT. Encoded protein: CASSLDRGTDTQYF.

The chain links TRBV11-2 to TRBJ2-7; 9 nucleotides agree with TRBD1. The germline CDR1 and CDR2 sequences are SGHAT and FQNNGV. There are 15 residues in the CDR3. The V and J ends lost 6 bases and 3 bases, in that order; junction bases with no gene match: 9. The CDR3: CASRNRQGVGYEQYF. In DNA, the CDR3 is TGTGCCAGCAGAAATCGACAGGGGGTCGGCTACGAGCAGTACTTC.

The CDR3: CASNRGSANYGYTF. The CDR3 DNA sequence: TGTGCCAGTAACCGAGGGAGCGCTAACTATGGCTACACCTTC. This chain joins TRBV19 and TRBJ1-2, with D hard to call. This CDR3 has 14 amino acids. Deletions cut 7 bases from V and 0 bases from J, with 12 bases between. Germline CDR1 is LNHDA and CDR2 is SQIVND (reference sequence).